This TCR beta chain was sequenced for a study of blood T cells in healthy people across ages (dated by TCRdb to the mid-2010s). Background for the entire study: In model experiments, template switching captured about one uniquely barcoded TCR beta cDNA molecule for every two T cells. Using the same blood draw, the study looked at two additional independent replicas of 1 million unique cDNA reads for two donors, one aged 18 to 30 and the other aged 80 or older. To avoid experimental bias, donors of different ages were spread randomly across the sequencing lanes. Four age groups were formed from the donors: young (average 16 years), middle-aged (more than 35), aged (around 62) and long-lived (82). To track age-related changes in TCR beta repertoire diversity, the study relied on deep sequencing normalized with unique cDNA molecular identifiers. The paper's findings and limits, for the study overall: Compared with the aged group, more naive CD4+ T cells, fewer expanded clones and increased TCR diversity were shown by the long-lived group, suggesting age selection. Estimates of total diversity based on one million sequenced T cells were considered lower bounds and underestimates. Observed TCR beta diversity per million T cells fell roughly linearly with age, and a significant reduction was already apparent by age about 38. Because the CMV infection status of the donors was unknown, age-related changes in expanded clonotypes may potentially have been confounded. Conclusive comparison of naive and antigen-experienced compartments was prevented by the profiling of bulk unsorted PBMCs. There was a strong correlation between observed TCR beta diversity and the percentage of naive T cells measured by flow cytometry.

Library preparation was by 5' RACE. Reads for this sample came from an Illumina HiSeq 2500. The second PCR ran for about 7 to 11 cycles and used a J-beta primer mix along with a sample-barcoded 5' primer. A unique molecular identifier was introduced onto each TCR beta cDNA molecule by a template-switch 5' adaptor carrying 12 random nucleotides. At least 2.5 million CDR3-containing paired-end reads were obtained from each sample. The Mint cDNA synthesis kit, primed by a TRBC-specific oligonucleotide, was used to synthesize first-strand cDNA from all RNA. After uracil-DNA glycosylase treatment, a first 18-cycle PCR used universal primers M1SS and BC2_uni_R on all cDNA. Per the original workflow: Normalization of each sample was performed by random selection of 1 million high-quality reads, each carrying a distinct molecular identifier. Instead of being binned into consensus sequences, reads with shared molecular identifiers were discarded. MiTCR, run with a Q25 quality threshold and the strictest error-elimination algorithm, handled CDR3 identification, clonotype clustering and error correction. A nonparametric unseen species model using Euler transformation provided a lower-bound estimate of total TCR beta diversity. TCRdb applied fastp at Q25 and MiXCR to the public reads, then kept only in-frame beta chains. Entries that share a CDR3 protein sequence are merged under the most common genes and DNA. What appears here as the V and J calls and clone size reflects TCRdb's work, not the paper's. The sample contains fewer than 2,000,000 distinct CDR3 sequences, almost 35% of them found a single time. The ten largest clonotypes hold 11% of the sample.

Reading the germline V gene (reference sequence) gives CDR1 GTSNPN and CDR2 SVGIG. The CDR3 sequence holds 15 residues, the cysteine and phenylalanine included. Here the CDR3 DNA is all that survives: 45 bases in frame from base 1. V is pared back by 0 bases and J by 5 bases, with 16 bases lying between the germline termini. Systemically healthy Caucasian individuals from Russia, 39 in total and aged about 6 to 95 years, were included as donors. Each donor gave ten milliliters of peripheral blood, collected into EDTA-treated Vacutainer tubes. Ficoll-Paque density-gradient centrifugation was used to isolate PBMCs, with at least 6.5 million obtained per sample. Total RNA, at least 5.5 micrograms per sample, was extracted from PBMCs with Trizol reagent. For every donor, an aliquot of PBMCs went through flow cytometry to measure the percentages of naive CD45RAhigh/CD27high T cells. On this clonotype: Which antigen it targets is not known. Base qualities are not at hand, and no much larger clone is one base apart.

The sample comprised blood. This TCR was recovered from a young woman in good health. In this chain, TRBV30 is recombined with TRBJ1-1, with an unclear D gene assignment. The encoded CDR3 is CAWSVTFGEGTEAFF. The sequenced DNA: TGTGCCTGGAGTGTAACCTTTGGAGAAGGGACTGAAGCTTTCTTT.